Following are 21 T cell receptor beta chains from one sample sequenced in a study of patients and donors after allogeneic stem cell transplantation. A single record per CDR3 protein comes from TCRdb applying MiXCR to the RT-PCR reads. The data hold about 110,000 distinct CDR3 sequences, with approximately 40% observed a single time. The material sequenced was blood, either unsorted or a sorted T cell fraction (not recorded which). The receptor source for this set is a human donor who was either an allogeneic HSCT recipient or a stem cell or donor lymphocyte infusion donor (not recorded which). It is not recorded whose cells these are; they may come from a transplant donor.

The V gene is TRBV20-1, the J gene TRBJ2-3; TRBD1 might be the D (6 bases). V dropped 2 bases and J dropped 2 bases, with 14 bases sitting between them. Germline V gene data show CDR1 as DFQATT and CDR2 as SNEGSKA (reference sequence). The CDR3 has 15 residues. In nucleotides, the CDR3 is TGCAGTGCTAGAAAGGCCAGGGGACACACAGATACGCAGTATTTT. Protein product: CSARKARGHTDTQYF.

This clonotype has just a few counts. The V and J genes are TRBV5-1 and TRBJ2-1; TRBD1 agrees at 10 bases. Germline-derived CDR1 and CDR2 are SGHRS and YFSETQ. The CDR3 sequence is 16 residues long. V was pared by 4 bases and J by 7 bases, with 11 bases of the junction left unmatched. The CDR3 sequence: CASSQVSGTGVNEQFF. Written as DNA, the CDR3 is TGCGCCAGCAGCCAGGTCTCCGGGACAGGGGTGAATGAGCAGTTCTTC. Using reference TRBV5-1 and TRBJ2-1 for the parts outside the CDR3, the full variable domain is KAGVTQTPRYLIKTRGQQVTLSCSPISGHRSVSWYQQTPGQGLQFLFEYFSETQRNKGNFPGRFSGRQFSNSRSEMNVSTLELGDSALYLCASSQVSGTGVNEQFFGPGTRLTVL.

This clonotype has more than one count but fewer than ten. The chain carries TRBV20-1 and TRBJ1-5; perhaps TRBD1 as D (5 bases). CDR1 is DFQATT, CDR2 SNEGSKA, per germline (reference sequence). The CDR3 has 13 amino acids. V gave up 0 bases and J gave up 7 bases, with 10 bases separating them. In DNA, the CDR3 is TGCAGTGCTAGAGAGGACATACGGCAGCCCCAGCATTTT. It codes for CSAREDIRQPQHF.

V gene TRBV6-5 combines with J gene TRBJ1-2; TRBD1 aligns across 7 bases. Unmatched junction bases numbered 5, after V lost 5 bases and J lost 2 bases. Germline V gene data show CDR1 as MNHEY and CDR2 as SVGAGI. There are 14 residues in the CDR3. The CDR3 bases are TGTGCCAGCAGTCCCCGGGGACAGAACTATGGCTACACCTTC. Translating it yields CASSPRGQNYGYTF.

CDR3 coding DNA: TGTGCCACCAGTCTAGGACAGGGCAAAAACAATGAGCAGTTCTTC. Translation gives CATSLGQGKNNEQFF. The V gene is TRBV24-1, the J gene TRBJ2-1, with 8 bases fitting TRBD1. The CDR3 runs to 15 residues. Per the germline V gene, CDR1 is KGHDR and CDR2 is SFDVKD. J lost 5 bases, V lost 6 bases, and 8 bases had no gene match.

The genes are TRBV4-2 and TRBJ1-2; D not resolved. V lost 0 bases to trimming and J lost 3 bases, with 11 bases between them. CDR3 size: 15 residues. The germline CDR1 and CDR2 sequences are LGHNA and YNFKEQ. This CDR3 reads CASSQEGLTYYGYTF. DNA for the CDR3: TGTGCCAGCAGCCAAGAGGGATTAACTTACTATGGCTACACCTTC.

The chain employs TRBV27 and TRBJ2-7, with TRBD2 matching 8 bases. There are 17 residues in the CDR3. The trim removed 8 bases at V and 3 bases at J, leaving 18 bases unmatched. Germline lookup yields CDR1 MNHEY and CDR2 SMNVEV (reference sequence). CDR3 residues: CASGFPPLGGRYYEQYF. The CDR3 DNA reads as TGTGCCAGCGGGTTTCCCCCCCTGGGCGGGAGGTACTACGAGCAGTACTTC.

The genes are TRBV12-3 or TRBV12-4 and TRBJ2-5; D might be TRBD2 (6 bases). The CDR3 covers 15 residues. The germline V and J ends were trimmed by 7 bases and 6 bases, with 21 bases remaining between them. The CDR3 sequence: CASNTQTSKVKTQYF. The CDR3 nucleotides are TGTGCCAGCAATACCCAGACTAGTAAGGTTAAGACCCAGTACTTC.

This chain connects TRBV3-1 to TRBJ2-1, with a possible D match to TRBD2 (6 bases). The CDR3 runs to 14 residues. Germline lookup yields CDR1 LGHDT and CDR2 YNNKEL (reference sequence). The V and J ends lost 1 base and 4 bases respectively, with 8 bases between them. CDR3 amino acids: CASSQGTKYNEQFF. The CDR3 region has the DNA TGTGCCAGCAGCCAAGGGACTAAATACAATGAGCAGTTCTTC.

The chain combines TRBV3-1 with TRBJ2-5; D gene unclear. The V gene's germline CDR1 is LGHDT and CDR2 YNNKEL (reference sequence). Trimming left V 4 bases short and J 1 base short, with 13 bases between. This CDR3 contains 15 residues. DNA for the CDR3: TGTGCCAGCAGCCCCGATTTAAAAGGCCAAGAGACCCAGTACTTC. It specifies CASSPDLKGQETQYF.

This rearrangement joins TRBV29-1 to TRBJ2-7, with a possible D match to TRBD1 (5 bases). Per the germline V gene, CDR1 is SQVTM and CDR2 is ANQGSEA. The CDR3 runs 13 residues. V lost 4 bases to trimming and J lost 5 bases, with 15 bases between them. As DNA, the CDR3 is TGCAGCGTTGGGTTAAGCCTAGGGGACGAGCAGTACTTC. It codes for CSVGLSLGDEQYF.

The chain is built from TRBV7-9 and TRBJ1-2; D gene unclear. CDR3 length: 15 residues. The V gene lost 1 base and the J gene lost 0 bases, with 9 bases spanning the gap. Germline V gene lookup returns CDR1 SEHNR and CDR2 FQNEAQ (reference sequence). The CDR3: CASSLGVGANYGYTF. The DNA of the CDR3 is TGTGCCAGCAGCTTAGGAGTTGGGGCTAACTATGGCTACACCTTC.

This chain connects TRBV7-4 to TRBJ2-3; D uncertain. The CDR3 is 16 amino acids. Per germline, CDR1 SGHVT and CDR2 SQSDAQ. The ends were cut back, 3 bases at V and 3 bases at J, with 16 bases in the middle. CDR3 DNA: TGTGCCAGCAGCTTTCTTCTTACCACCGAGACAGATACGCAGTATTTT. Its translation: CASSFLLTTETDTQYF.

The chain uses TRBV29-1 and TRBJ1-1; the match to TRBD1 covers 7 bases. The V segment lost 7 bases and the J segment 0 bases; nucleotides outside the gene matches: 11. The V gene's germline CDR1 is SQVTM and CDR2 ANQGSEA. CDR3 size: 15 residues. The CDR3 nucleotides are TGCAGCGGAAAAAGACAGGGAGCAATGAACACTGAAGCTTTCTTT. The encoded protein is CSGKRQGAMNTEAFF. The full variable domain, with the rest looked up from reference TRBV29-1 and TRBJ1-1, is SAVISQKPSRDICQRGTSLTIQCQVDSQVTMMFWYRQQPGQSLTLIATANQGSEATYESGFVIDKFPISRPNLTFSTLTVSNMSPEDSSIYLCSGKRQGAMNTEAFFGQGTRLTVV.

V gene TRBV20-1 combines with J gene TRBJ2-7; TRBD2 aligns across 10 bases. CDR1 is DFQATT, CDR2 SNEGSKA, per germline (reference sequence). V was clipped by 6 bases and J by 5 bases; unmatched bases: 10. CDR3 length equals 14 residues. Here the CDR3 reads CSAAPTSGYHEQYF. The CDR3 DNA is TGCAGTGCCGCACCGACTAGCGGGTACCACGAGCAGTACTTC.

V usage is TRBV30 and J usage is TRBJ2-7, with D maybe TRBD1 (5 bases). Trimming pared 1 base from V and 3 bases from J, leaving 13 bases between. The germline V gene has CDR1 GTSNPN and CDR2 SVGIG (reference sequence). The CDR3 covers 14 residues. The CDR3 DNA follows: TGTGCCTGGAGTGCCCCAGGGAAGCACTACGAGCAGTACTTC. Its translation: CAWSAPGKHYEQYF.

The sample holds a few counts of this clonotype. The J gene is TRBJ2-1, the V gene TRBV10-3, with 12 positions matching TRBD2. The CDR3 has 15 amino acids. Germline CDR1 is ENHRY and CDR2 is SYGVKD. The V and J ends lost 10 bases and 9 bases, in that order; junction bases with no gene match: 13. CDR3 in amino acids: CATVLAGGKSSEQFF. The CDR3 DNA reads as TGTGCCACCGTACTAGCGGGAGGAAAGAGTAGTGAGCAGTTCTTC.

CDR3 region: CASSTLAPDTQYF. Written as DNA, the CDR3 is TGTGCCAGCAGTACCTTAGCCCCAGATACGCAGTATTTT. V gene TRBV12-3 or TRBV12-4 combines with J gene TRBJ2-3; D gene ambiguous. This CDR3 has 13 residues. V shed 5 bases and J shed 4 bases, with 10 bases lying between them.

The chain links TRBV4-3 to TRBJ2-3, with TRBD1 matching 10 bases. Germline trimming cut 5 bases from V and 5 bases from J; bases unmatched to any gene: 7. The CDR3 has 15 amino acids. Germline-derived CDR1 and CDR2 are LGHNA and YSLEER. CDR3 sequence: CASSKLWDRGDTQYF. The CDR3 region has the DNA TGCGCCAGCAGCAAGCTGTGGGACAGGGGAGATACGCAGTATTTT.

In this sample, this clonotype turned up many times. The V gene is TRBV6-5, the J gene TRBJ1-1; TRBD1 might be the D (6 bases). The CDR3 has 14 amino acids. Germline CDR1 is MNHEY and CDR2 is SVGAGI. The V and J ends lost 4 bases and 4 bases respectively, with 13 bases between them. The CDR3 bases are TGTGCCAGCAGTTCCCCCGGACAGTTCACTGAAGCTTTCTTT. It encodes CASSSPGQFTEAFF.

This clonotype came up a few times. The CDR3 here is CASSLFGSASGYNEQFF. The CDR3 nucleotides read TGCGCCAGCAGCTTATTTGGGTCGGCTAGCGGTTACAATGAGCAGTTCTTC. V usage is TRBV5-1 and J usage is TRBJ2-1; 7 bases map to TRBD2. The germline V gene has CDR1 SGHRS and CDR2 YFSETQ. This CDR3 region has 17 residues. Trimming took 2 bases from V and 4 from J; bases not matched to a gene: 12.